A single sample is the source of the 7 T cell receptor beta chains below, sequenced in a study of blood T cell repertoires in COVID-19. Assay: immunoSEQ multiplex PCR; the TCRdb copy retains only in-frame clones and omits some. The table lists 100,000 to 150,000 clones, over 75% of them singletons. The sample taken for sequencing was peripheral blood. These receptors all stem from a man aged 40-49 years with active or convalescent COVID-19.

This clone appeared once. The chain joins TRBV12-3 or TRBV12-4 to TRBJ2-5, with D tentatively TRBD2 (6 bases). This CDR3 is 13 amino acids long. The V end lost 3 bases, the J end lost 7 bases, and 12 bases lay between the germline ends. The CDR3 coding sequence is TGTGCCAGCAGTTTGGCGGGGCTAGGGACCCAGTACTTC. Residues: CASSLAGLGTQYF.

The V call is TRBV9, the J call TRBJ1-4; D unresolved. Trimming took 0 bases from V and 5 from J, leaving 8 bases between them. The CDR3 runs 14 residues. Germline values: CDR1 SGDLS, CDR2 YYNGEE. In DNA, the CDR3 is TGTGCCAGCAGCGTAGGAGGCTACAATGAAAAACTGTTTTTT. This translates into CASSVGGYNEKLFF.

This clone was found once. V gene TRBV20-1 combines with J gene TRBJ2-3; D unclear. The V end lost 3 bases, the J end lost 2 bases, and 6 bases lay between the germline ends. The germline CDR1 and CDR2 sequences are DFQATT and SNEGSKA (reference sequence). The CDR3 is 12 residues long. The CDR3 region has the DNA TGCAGTGCTAGTACACACACAGATACGCAGTATTTT. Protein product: CSASTHTDTQYF.

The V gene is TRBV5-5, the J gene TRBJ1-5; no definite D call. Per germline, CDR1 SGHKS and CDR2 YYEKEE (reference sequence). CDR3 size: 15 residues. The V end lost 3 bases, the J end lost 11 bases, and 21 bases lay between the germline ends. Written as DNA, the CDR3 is TGTGCCAGCAGCTCGACCGGGGAGCCAGCTGCGGCCCAGCATTTT. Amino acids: CASSSTGEPAAAQHF. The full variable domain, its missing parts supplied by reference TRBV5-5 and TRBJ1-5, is DAGVTQSPTHLIKTRGQQVTLRCSPISGHKSVSWYQQVLGQGPQFIFQYYEKEERGRGNFPDRFSARQFPNYSSELNVNALLLGDSALYLCASSSTGEPAAAQHFGDGTRLSIL.

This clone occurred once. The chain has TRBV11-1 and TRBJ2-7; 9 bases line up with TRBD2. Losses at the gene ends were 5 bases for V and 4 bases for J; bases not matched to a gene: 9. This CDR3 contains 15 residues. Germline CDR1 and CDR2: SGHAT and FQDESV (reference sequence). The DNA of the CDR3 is TGTGCCAGCAGCAAAAGACTAGCGGACGCATACGAGCAGTACTTC. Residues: CASSKRLADAYEQYF. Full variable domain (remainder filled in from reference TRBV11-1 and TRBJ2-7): EAEVAQSPRYKITEKSQAVAFWCDPISGHATLYWYRQILGQGPELLVQFQDESVVDDSQLPKDRFSAERLKGVDSTLKIQPAELGDSAMYLCASSKRLADAYEQYFGPGTRLTVT.

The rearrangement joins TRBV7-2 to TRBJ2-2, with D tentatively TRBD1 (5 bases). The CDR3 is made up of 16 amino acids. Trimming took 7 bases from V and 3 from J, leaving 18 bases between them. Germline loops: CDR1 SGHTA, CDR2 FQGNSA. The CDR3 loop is CASNSRTGQDTGELFF. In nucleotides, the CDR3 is TGTGCCAGCAACTCCCGGACCGGACAAGACACCGGGGAGCTGTTTTTT.

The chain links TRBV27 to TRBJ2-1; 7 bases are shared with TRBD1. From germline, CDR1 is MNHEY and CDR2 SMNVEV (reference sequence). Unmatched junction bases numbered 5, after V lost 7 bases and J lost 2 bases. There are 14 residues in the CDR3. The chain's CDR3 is CASTGTVAYNEQFF. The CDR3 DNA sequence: TGTGCCAGCACCGGGACAGTTGCCTACAATGAGCAGTTCTTC.